Described below is a single T cell receptor (beta chain) sequence and its context. The antigen is undetermined. This sample was taken from a study of T cell repertoires in cytomegalovirus infection. Study-wide background: Based on public TCR beta signatures, there were indications of CMV infection and of a matching HLA type. Whole-study findings and limits: Cumulative public TCR beta family frequency identified CMV carriers with the relevant HLA. CMV-specific TCR beta clonotypes restricted by HLA-C were the ones dominating the ex vivo response.

From the reads, TCRdb called clonotypes with MiXCR, one entry per CDR3 protein. This table holds nearly 450,000 distinct CDR3 sequences, approximately 33% found once. The sequence was obtained from a human donor in good health (CMV status not recorded). Some clones in this sample may be carry-over from other donors' samples. Sequencing input: PBMCs.

CDR3 coding DNA: TGTGCCAGCAGTGAATTTCGAGCGGGGGGGCCCTACAATGAGCAGTTCTTC. Protein sequence: CASSEFRAGGPYNEQFF. The chain is built from TRBV25-1 and TRBJ2-1; 10 nucleotides match TRBD2. The CDR3 spans 17 residues. Germline V gene data show CDR1 as MGHDK and CDR2 as SYGVNS. V lost 1 base and J lost 2; bases outside the gene matches: 5.